A single sample is the source of the 6 T cell receptor beta chains below, sequenced in a study of ipilimumab plus nivolumab after autologous stem cell transplantation. This table comes from immunoSEQ multiplex PCR, and its TCRdb copy is limited to in-frame clones, with some not included. The table has tens of thousands of clones, 83% seen once. Sample: PBMCs, taken in a trial of ipilimumab plus nivolumab as post-transplant consolidation. Receptors were obtained from a male donor with diffuse large B-cell lymphoma.

J is TRBJ2-5 and V is TRBV6-1; D perhaps matches TRBD2 (6 bases). Trimming cost V 3 bases and J 4 bases, with 15 bases left between them. The germline V gene encodes CDR1 MNHNS and CDR2 SASEGT. The CDR3 sequence is 15 residues long. The CDR3 region is CASSDRRAGTETQYF. Here the CDR3 DNA reads TGTGCCAGCAGTGACAGGAGGGCAGGGACAGAGACCCAGTACTTC.

The chain links TRBV11-2 to TRBJ1-2; the D is unclear. From germline, CDR1 is SGHAT and CDR2 FQNNGV. This CDR3 is built from 16 residues. The V end was cut by 5 bases, the J end by 8 bases, with 24 bases between. This CDR3 is CASSPVTGRTLEGYTF. The CDR3 DNA reads TGTGCCAGCAGCCCTGTCACGGGGAGGACCCTGGAGGGCTACACCTTC.

The chain couples TRBV6-6 to TRBJ1-2, with D hard to call. Looked up from germline, CDR1 is MNHNY and CDR2 is SVGAGI (reference sequence). Trimming took off 6 bases at V and 7 bases at J, with 12 bases between the two ends. The CDR3 length is 12 residues. The CDR3, as DNA: TGTGCCAGCAGCCCTACTGGAAGTGGCTACACCTTC. Residues: CASSPTGSGYTF.

The chain combines TRBV5-1 with TRBJ1-6, with 7 nucleotides matching TRBD1. This CDR3 has 16 amino acids. CDR1 is SGHRS and CDR2 is YFSETQ in the germline V gene. V shed 3 bases and J 8 bases; nucleotides not matched to a gene: 11. The CDR3 spells CASSWGLDRAYSPLHF. CDR3 bases: TGCGCCAGCAGCTGGGGGCTTGACAGGGCCTATTCACCCCTCCACTTT.

The V gene is TRBV5-4, the J gene TRBJ2-7; the D call may be TRBD1 or TRBD2 (5 bases each). Germline CDR1 SGHNT, CDR2 YYREEE (reference sequence). Trimming shortened V by 4 bases and J by 2 bases, and 19 bases separated the two germline ends. The CDR3 is 16 amino acids. The CDR3 reads CASSDYTGREAYEQYF. CDR3 bases: TGTGCCAGCAGCGACTATACCGGCAGGGAAGCCTACGAGCAGTACTTC.

The genes are TRBV6-1 and TRBJ1-2; TRBD1 might be the D (5 bases). Trimming stripped 10 bases from V and 0 bases from J, with 12 bases between. The CDR3 loop spans 13 amino acids. Looked up from germline, CDR1 is MNHNS and CDR2 is SASEGT. The chain's CDR3 is CATTETANYGYTF. CDR3 coding DNA: TGTGCCACCACCGAGACAGCTAACTATGGCTACACCTTC.